The rows below give T cell receptor beta chains drawn from one sample of a study of blood T cell repertoires in COVID-19. Sequencing used immunoSEQ multiplex PCR; TCRdb keeps in-frame clones, though not all of them. The sample lists 250,000 to 350,000 clones, roughly nine tenths occurring once. Sequenced: peripheral blood. These receptors were taken from a man between 18 and 35 years old with active or convalescent COVID-19. The CDR3 runs from the conserved cysteine through the conserved F or W. D genes are given only for firm matches. Expanded clones are given a class, and other clones once, few, many or no size at all.

clone size: -; D gene: TRBD2; V gene: TRBV14; J gene: TRBJ2-1; CDR3 DNA: TGTGCCAGCAGCCAAGAGATGACTAGCGGGAGCGGTGAGCAGTTCTTC; CDR3 protein: CASSQEMTSGSGEQFF
clone size: -; D gene: -; V gene: TRBV5-6; J gene: TRBJ2-7; CDR3 DNA: TGTGCCAGCAGCTTGGAACTAGCTTCCTACGAGCAGTACTTC; CDR3 protein: CASSLELASYEQYF
clone size: -; D gene: -; V gene: TRBV24-1; J gene: TRBJ1-1; CDR3 DNA: TGTGCCACCAGTGACCTAAGAGACGTACAGGGTTATACTGAAGCTTTCTTT; CDR3 protein: CATSDLRDVQGYTEAFF
clone size: -; D gene: -; V gene: TRBV14; J gene: TRBJ1-2; CDR3 DNA: TGTGCCAGCAGCGCGACAGGTTTCGGCTATGGCTACACCTTC; CDR3 protein: CASSATGFGYGYTF
clone size: -; D gene: -; V gene: TRBV9; J gene: TRBJ2-1; CDR3 DNA: TGTGCCAGCAGCGTAGTGAGTTGGGGCGGGGGCGACTACAATGAGCAGTTCTTC; CDR3 protein: CASSVVSWGGGDYNEQFF
clone size: few; D gene: -; V gene: TRBV7-9; J gene: TRBJ1-4; CDR3 DNA: TGTGCCAGCAGCTTAGCGGGGGCGGGCGAAAAACTGTTTTTT; CDR3 protein: CASSLAGAGEKLFF
clone size: -; D gene: -; V gene: TRBV5-1; J gene: TRBJ2-5; CDR3 DNA: TGCGCCAGCAGCACCCCACTGAACCAAGAGACCCAGTACTTC; CDR3 protein: CASSTPLNQETQYF
clone size: -; D gene: -; V gene: TRBV15; J gene: TRBJ2-7; CDR3 DNA: TGTGCCACCAGCAGATTGTCGGGGAACGAGCAGTACTTC; CDR3 protein: CATSRLSGNEQYF
clone size: -; D gene: -; V gene: TRBV27; J gene: TRBJ2-5; CDR3 DNA: TGTGCCAGCAGTCCTACAGGAGGGGAAGCGGTAGAGACCCAGTACTTC; CDR3 protein: CASSPTGGEAVETQYF
clone size: -; D gene: -; V gene: TRBV13; J gene: TRBJ2-1; CDR3 DNA: TGTGCCAGCAGCTTAGGCCAGGGCTACAATGAGCAGTTCTTC; CDR3 protein: CASSLGQGYNEQFF
clone size: -; D gene: -; V gene: TRBV21-1; J gene: TRBJ2-7; CDR3 DNA: TGTGCCAGCCCCAAATGTTGGAAGAGGGCCTACGAGCAGTACTTC; CDR3 protein: CASPKCWKRAYEQYF
clone size: -; D gene: -; V gene: TRBV11-2; J gene: TRBJ1-4; CDR3 DNA: TGTGCCAGCAGCTCCCACTCAGGGGCCCCCGAAAAACTGTTTTTT; CDR3 protein: CASSSHSGAPEKLFF
clone size: -; D gene: -; V gene: TRBV9; J gene: TRBJ1-1; CDR3 DNA: TGTGCCAGCAGCGTAGAATCCACACCGAGCGCTGAAGCTTTCTTT; CDR3 protein: CASSVESTPSAEAFF
clone size: -; D gene: TRBD1; V gene: TRBV28; J gene: TRBJ1-2; CDR3 DNA: TGTGCCAGCGAATTGTCGGGACAGGTTTTAGGTGGCTACACCTTC; CDR3 protein: CASELSGQVLGGYTF
clone size: few; D gene: -; V gene: TRBV5-1; J gene: TRBJ2-7; CDR3 DNA: TGCGCCAGCAGCTTGCCGACAGACCTCTACGAGCAGTACTTC; CDR3 protein: CASSLPTDLYEQYF
clone size: -; D gene: -; V gene: TRBV7-2; J gene: TRBJ2-1; CDR3 DNA: TGTGCCAGCAGCTTAGCATTCTTCTCCTACAATGAGCAGTTCTTC; CDR3 protein: CASSLAFFSYNEQFF
clone size: -; D gene: TRBD1; V gene: TRBV19; J gene: TRBJ1-2; CDR3 DNA: TGTGCCAGTAGTATTGGGGGACAGGGGGCGGACTATGGCTACACCTTC; CDR3 protein: CASSIGGQGADYGYTF
clone size: -; D gene: -; V gene: TRBV27; J gene: TRBJ1-3; CDR3 DNA: TGTGCCAGCAGTTTATTAGGCGGGATCGGAAACACCATATATTTT; CDR3 protein: CASSLLGGIGNTIYF
clone size: -; D gene: TRBD2; V gene: TRBV19; J gene: TRBJ2-3; CDR3 DNA: TGTGCCAGCCGGTGGGAGGGAACAGATACGCAGTATTTT; CDR3 protein: CASRWEGTDTQYF
clone size: once; D gene: TRBD2; V gene: TRBV7-2; J gene: TRBJ2-3; CDR3 DNA: TGTGCCAGCAGCGCTGAACTAGCGGGGGGGCTCGTTACGCAGTATTTT; CDR3 protein: CASSAELAGGLVTQYF
clone size: -; D gene: -; V gene: TRBV2; J gene: TRBJ2-5; CDR3 DNA: TGTGCGGGGGGTGTAGGGTGGTCCGAGACCCAGTACTTC; CDR3 protein: CAGGVGWSETQYF
clone size: -; D gene: -; V gene: TRBV28; J gene: TRBJ1-5; CDR3 DNA: TGTGCCAGCAGTTTATCGGCGGCCAGTTGGCCCCAGCATTTT; CDR3 protein: CASSLSAASWPQHF
clone size: -; D gene: TRBD1; V gene: TRBV4-3; J gene: TRBJ2-1; CDR3 DNA: TGCGCCAGCAGCCATGCCGGGACAGGGTTCAATGAGCAGTTCTTC; CDR3 protein: CASSHAGTGFNEQFF
clone size: -; D gene: -; V gene: TRBV15; J gene: TRBJ2-5; CDR3 DNA: TGTGCCACCAGCAGAGATCGGAGACTAGGCCAAGAGACCCAGTACTTC; CDR3 protein: CATSRDRRLGQETQYF
clone size: -; D gene: -; V gene: TRBV7-8; J gene: TRBJ1-2; CDR3 DNA: TGTGCCAGCAGCCCACGAACTGGGACAAAGTGGGGCTACACCTTC; CDR3 protein: CASSPRTGTKWGYTF
clone size: few; D gene: -; V gene: TRBV9; J gene: TRBJ1-5; CDR3 DNA: TGTGCCAGCAGCCCAGGCACGGTTCAGCCCCAGCATTTT; CDR3 protein: CASSPGTVQPQHF
clone size: -; D gene: -; V gene: TRBV19; J gene: TRBJ2-3; CDR3 DNA: TGTGCCAGTAGTATAGTGAGGCTCTCCGGTAGCACAGATACGCAGTATTTT; CDR3 protein: CASSIVRLSGSTDTQYF
clone size: once; D gene: TRBD1; V gene: TRBV24-1; J gene: TRBJ1-2; CDR3 DNA: TGTGCCACAAATCCTCTAACAGGGGGCCTTTCGTATGGCTACACCTTC; CDR3 protein: CATNPLTGGLSYGYTF
clone size: -; D gene: -; V gene: TRBV2; J gene: TRBJ2-7; CDR3 DNA: TGTGCCAGCAGGACAGATAACACCTACGAGCAGTACTTC; CDR3 protein: CASRTDNTYEQYF
clone size: few; D gene: -; V gene: TRBV7-8; J gene: TRBJ1-5; CDR3 DNA: TGTGCCAGCAGCTTACAGAATCAGCCCCAGCATTTT; CDR3 protein: CASSLQNQPQHF
clone size: -; D gene: TRBD1; V gene: TRBV19; J gene: TRBJ1-6; CDR3 DNA: TGTGCCAGTAGGGATGGGACAGTAGGTTCACCCCTCCACTTT; CDR3 protein: CASRDGTVGSPLHF
clone size: -; D gene: -; V gene: TRBV28; J gene: TRBJ1-4; CDR3 DNA: TGTGCCAGCAGTTTACTCCGGGAAAAACTGTTTTTT; CDR3 protein: CASSLLREKLFF
clone size: -; D gene: TRBD1; V gene: TRBV5-1; J gene: TRBJ2-5; CDR3 DNA: TGCGCCAGCAGCTCGACAGGGGGCAAGGAGACCCAGTACTTC; CDR3 protein: CASSSTGGKETQYF
clone size: -; D gene: TRBD2; V gene: TRBV4-1; J gene: TRBJ2-7; CDR3 DNA: TGCGCCAGCAGCCAGGCAGGGGGCATTACTGGACTAGCGGGTGCTGACGAGCAGTACTTC; CDR3 protein: CASSQAGGITGLAGADEQYF
clone size: -; D gene: TRBD1; V gene: TRBV5-1; J gene: TRBJ1-6; CDR3 DNA: TGCGCCAGCAGCTCCGGGACAGCCGGTAATTCACCCCTCCACTTT; CDR3 protein: CASSSGTAGNSPLHF
clone size: -; D gene: TRBD2; V gene: TRBV7-8; J gene: TRBJ2-7; CDR3 DNA: TGTGCCAGCAGCTTAGAGCCGGGACTAGCTATCTACGAGCAGTACTTC; CDR3 protein: CASSLEPGLAIYEQYF
clone size: -; D gene: -; V gene: TRBV11-2; J gene: TRBJ2-7; CDR3 DNA: TGTGCCAGCAGCTTAGCGGAGGAGCAGTACTTC; CDR3 protein: CASSLAEEQYF
clone size: -; D gene: TRBD2; V gene: TRBV27; J gene: TRBJ2-7; CDR3 DNA: TGTGCCAGCAGCGTGGGCGGGAGCAACTACGAGCAGTACTTC; CDR3 protein: CASSVGGSNYEQYF
clone size: -; D gene: -; V gene: TRBV13; J gene: TRBJ2-2; CDR3 DNA: TGTGCCAGCAGCTTAGGGGTGGACTACACCGGGGAGCTGTTTTTT; CDR3 protein: CASSLGVDYTGELFF
clone size: -; D gene: TRBD1; V gene: TRBV6-1; J gene: TRBJ1-4; CDR3 DNA: TGTGCCAGCAGTGAAGGACAGGGGGCAACTAATGAAAAACTGTTTTTT; CDR3 protein: CASSEGQGATNEKLFF
clone size: once; D gene: -; V gene: TRBV7-9; J gene: TRBJ1-4; CDR3 DNA: TGTGCCAGCAGCTCGACAGGAGGTAATGAAAAACTGTTTTTT; CDR3 protein: CASSSTGGNEKLFF
clone size: -; D gene: -; V gene: TRBV18; J gene: TRBJ1-1; CDR3 DNA: TGTGCCAGCTCACCACAATCGGGGGGCGGCACTGAAGCTTTCTTT; CDR3 protein: CASSPQSGGGTEAFF
clone size: -; D gene: TRBD2; V gene: TRBV6-5; J gene: TRBJ2-3; CDR3 DNA: TGTGCCAGCAGTTACTCTAGCGGGGGGGGCACAGATACGCAGTATTTT; CDR3 protein: CASSYSSGGGTDTQYF
clone size: -; D gene: -; V gene: TRBV2; J gene: TRBJ2-2; CDR3 DNA: TGTGCCAGCAGTTATGACAGCACCGGGGAGCTGTTTTTT; CDR3 protein: CASSYDSTGELFF
clone size: -; D gene: -; V gene: TRBV25-1; J gene: TRBJ1-1; CDR3 DNA: TGTGCCAGTAGTACTATGACTAACACTGAAGCTTTCTTT; CDR3 protein: CASSTMTNTEAFF
clone size: -; D gene: TRBD2; V gene: TRBV10-3; J gene: TRBJ2-5; CDR3 DNA: TGTGCCACTATAGCGGGAGGCCCGCAAGAGACCCAGTACTTC; CDR3 protein: CATIAGGPQETQYF
clone size: -; D gene: -; V gene: TRBV6-1; J gene: TRBJ1-3; CDR3 DNA: TGTGCCAGCAGTGAATTTGTGACAGTTTATGGAAACACCATATATTTT; CDR3 protein: CASSEFVTVYGNTIYF
clone size: -; D gene: -; V gene: TRBV7-2; J gene: TRBJ1-2; CDR3 DNA: TGTGCCAGCAGCCCCCGAAATGGGGGGGTAAAGGGCTACACCTTC; CDR3 protein: CASSPRNGGVKGYTF